This is a list of T cell receptor beta chains from one sample in a study of blood T cell repertoires in COVID-19. Only in-frame clones appear in the TCRdb table, and some are missing; sequencing was by immunoSEQ multiplex PCR. Of some 390,000 clones listed, around 91% were seen once; the top ten hold around 1.1%. The material sequenced was PBMCs or T cells enriched from blood (not recorded which). All receptors derive from a man aged 25-45 years who had recovered from COVID-19. Both conserved end residues are part of each CDR3. Fields, in order: V gene, clone size, J gene, D gene, CDR3 protein, CDR3 DNA. D genes are given only for firm matches. Not all rows give a size; the values are once, few, many and, for expanded clones, a class.

>TRBV10-3|NA|TRBJ2-7|NA
CAISEKAGQYEQYF
TGTGCCATCAGTGAAAAAGCGGGCCAATACGAGCAGTACTTC
>TRBV3-1/TRBV3-2|NA|TRBJ1-2|TRBD1
CASSPPTGEYGYTF
TGTGCCAGCAGCCCACCGACAGGGGAATATGGCTACACCTTC
>TRBV2|NA|TRBJ1-5|NA
CASSRDKNQPQHF
TGTGCCAGCAGTCGGGACAAAAATCAGCCCCAGCATTTT
>TRBV30|NA|TRBJ2-1|NA
CAWSVNGNEQFF
TGTGCCTGGAGTGTAAACGGCAATGAGCAGTTCTTC
>TRBV4-1|few|TRBJ2-2|NA
CASSLPGAGELFF
TGCGCCAGCAGCCTGCCGGGAGCCGGGGAGCTGTTTTTT
>TRBV4-2|NA|TRBJ2-7|NA
CASSQAEIRDEQYF
TGTGCCAGCAGCCAAGCGGAGATCAGAGACGAGCAGTACTTC
>TRBV3-1/TRBV3-2|once|TRBJ2-3|NA
CASSSWAGVTDTQYF
TGTGCCAGCAGCTCGTGGGCAGGGGTAACAGATACGCAGTATTTT
>TRBV6-5|NA|TRBJ2-1|TRBD1
CASSDREADNEQFF
TGTGCCAGCAGCGACAGGGAAGCGGACAATGAGCAGTTCTTC
>TRBV9|NA|TRBJ1-3|NA
CASSPRGAGNTIYF
TGTGCCAGCAGCCCCCGGGGGGCTGGAAACACCATATATTTT
>TRBV28|NA|TRBJ2-3|TRBD1
CASSAGGQGATDTQYF
TGTGCCAGCAGTGCCGGGGGACAGGGGGCAACAGATACGCAGTATTTT
>TRBV12-3/TRBV12-4|NA|TRBJ1-5|TRBD1
CASSDRAQPQHF
TGTGCCAGCAGTGACAGGGCTCAGCCCCAGCATTTT
>TRBV27|NA|TRBJ2-1|NA
CASSFTGAEQFF
TGTGCCAGCAGTTTTACAGGTGCCGAGCAGTTCTTC
>TRBV28|once|TRBJ1-1|NA
CASSFIAEAFF
TGTGCCAGCAGTTTTATAGCTGAAGCTTTCTTT
>TRBV19|NA|TRBJ1-1|NA
CASRRARPLNTEAFF
TGTGCCAGTAGGCGGGCCCGACCCTTGAACACTGAAGCTTTCTTT
>TRBV5-4|NA|TRBJ2-7|TRBD2
CASSLGLAGNYEQYF
TGTGCCAGCAGCTTGGGACTAGCGGGAAACTACGAGCAGTACTTC
>TRBV5-1|once|TRBJ2-1|TRBD2
CASSLGLAGVSEYNEQFF
TGCGCCAGCAGCTTGGGCCTAGCGGGAGTAAGTGAGTACAATGAGCAGTTCTTC
>TRBV6-5|NA|TRBJ1-4|TRBD1
CASSTRQGRTEKLFF
TGTGCCAGCAGTACCCGACAGGGTCGAACTGAAAAACTGTTTTTT
>TRBV27|NA|TRBJ2-5|TRBD2
CASSSFRTSGRETQYF
TGTGCCAGCAGTTCTTTTCGGACTAGCGGGAGGGAGACCCAGTACTTC
>TRBV18|NA|TRBJ2-3|NA
CASSPPEADTQYF
TGTGCCAGCTCACCACCAGAGGCAGATACGCAGTATTTT
>TRBV24-1|NA|TRBJ2-1|NA
CATSDRSYRGGSYNEQFF
TGTGCCACCAGTGATCGTTCCTACAGGGGGGGCTCCTACAATGAGCAGTTCTTC
>TRBV28|NA|TRBJ2-7|NA
CASNSDERGQYF
TGTGCCAGCAACTCCGACGAGCGAGGGCAGTACTTC
>TRBV3-1/TRBV3-2|few|TRBJ2-7|TRBD1
CASSLGTGASEQYF
TGTGCCAGCAGCCTCGGGACAGGGGCGAGCGAGCAGTACTTC
>TRBV4-1|NA|TRBJ1-1|NA
CASSQDSGGHTEAFF
TGCGCCAGCAGCCAAGATAGCGGGGGGCACACTGAAGCTTTCTTT
>TRBV7-8|NA|TRBJ2-1|NA
CASSLDGSSHNEQFF
TGTGCCAGCAGCTTAGATGGCTCCTCCCACAATGAGCAGTTCTTC
>TRBV28|few|TRBJ1-2|NA
CASSLQGYGYTF
TGTGCCAGCAGTTTACAGGGCTATGGCTACACCTTC
>TRBV28|NA|TRBJ2-5|NA
CASRSYGAKETQYF
TGTGCCAGCAGGTCCTATGGGGCGAAGGAGACCCAGTACTTC
>TRBV9|NA|TRBJ1-2|TRBD1
CASSITGTGFYGYTF
TGTGCCAGCAGCATAACCGGGACAGGGTTCTATGGCTACACCTTC
>TRBV30|NA|TRBJ1-6|NA
CAWSLMRSPLHF
TGTGCCTGGAGTTTGATGAGGTCACCCCTCCACTTT
>TRBV12-5|NA|TRBJ2-3|TRBD1
CASGWVTGGADTQYF
TGTGCTAGTGGTTGGGTGACAGGGGGCGCAGATACGCAGTATTTT
>TRBV2|NA|TRBJ2-7|TRBD2
CASSAVVSRGRGEQYF
TGTGCCAGCAGTGCCGTCGTTTCCCGCGGGAGAGGCGAGCAGTACTTC
>TRBV6-5|NA|TRBJ2-5|NA
CASSYSVRETQYF
TGTGCCAGCAGTTACTCGGTCCGGGAGACCCAGTACTTC
>TRBV7-2|NA|TRBJ2-7|TRBD1
CASSLGRAGGEQYF
TGTGCCAGCAGCTTGGGTAGGGCAGGGGGCGAGCAGTACTTC
>TRBV18|once|TRBJ2-1|NA
CASSPRDTGEQFF
TGTGCCAGCTCACCACGGGACACCGGGGAGCAGTTCTTC
>TRBV19|NA|TRBJ1-4|TRBD1
CASRDRGLATNEKLFF
TGTGCCAGTAGGGACAGGGGGCTGGCGACTAATGAAAAACTGTTTTTT
>TRBV21-1|once|TRBJ1-6|NA
CASSKKEGQPLHF
TGTGCCAGCAGCAAAAAGGAAGGACAGCCCCTCCACTTT
>TRBV27|NA|TRBJ2-1|TRBD1
CASSSTGGLYNEQFF
TGTGCCAGCAGTTCCACAGGGGGCTTATACAATGAGCAGTTCTTC
>TRBV2|NA|TRBJ1-5|TRBD1
CASSLGTGNQPQHF
TGTGCCAGCAGTCTAGGGACAGGGAATCAGCCCCAGCATTTT
>TRBV27|NA|TRBJ2-1|NA
CASSLYTDYNEQFF
TGTGCCAGCAGTTTATACACCGACTACAATGAGCAGTTCTTC
>TRBV6-4|NA|TRBJ2-5|TRBD1
CASSPTGFETQYF
TGTGCCAGCAGCCCGACAGGGTTCGAGACCCAGTACTTC